The TCR beta chain described here comes from a study of T cells after posttransplantation cyclophosphamide. Study conclusions and caveats: Recipient CMV seropositivity and CMV reactivation strongly tracked TRB clonality.

Busulfan-fludarabine conditioning, marrow transplant, and cyclophosphamide on days +3 and +4 were administered. This clone was observed many times. Antigen unknown. Germline CDR1 SGHTA, CDR2 FQGTGA. The length of the CDR3 is 14 residues. Trimming pared 2 bases from V and 4 bases from J, leaving 9 bases between. Method: immunoSEQ multiplex PCR; TCRdb's copy keeps in-frame clones and lacks some. The sample was found to contain 9,500 to 15,000 clones, and every one recurs. The source of this sequence is a female patient in her thirties or forties who received an allogeneic stem cell transplant from a related donor, was CMV-positive, and had acute GVHD only. Some T cells may originate from the graft donor. The rearrangement joins TRBV7-3 to TRBJ2-1; D gene uncertain. This sample comprised PBMCs, obtained after allogeneic stem cell transplant with posttransplant cyclophosphamide. The CDR3 spells CASSLATTYNEQFF. The CDR3 nucleotides read TGTGCCAGCAGCTTAGCTACTACTTACAATGAGCAGTTCTTC. Drawing the rest from reference TRBV7-3 and TRBJ2-1, the complete variable domain is GAGVSQTPSNKVTEKGKYVELRCDPISGHTALYWYRQSLGQGPEFLIYFQGTGAADDSGLPNDRFFAVRPEGSVSTLKIQRTERGDSAVYLCASSLATTYNEQFFGPGTRLTVL.